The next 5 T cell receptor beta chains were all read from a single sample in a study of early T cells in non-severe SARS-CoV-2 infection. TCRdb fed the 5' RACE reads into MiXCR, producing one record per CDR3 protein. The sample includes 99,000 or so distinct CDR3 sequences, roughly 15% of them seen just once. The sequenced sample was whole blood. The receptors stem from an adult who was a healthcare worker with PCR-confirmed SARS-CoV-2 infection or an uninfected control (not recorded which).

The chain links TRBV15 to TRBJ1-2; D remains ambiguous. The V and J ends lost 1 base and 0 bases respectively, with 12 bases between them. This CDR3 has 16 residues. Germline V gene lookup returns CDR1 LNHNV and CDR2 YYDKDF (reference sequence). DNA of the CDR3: TGTGCCACCAGCAGAGGCGCGGGGTCCGCTAACTATGGCTACACCTTC. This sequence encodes CATSRGAGSANYGYTF.

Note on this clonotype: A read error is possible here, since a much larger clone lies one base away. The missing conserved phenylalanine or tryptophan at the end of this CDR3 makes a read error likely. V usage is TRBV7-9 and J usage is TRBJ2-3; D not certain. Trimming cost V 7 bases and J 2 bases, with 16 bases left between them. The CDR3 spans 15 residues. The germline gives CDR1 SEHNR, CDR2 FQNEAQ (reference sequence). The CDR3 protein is CASTPPEQHTDTQYL. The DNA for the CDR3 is TGTGCCAGCACCCCTCCTGAGCAACACACAGATACGCAGTATTTG.

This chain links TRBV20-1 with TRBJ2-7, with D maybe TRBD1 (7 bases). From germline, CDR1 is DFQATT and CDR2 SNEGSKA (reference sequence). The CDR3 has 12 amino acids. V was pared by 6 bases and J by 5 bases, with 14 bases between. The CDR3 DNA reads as TGCAGTGCGCGGGACAGCCTGAACGAGCAGTACTTC. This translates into CSARDSLNEQYF.

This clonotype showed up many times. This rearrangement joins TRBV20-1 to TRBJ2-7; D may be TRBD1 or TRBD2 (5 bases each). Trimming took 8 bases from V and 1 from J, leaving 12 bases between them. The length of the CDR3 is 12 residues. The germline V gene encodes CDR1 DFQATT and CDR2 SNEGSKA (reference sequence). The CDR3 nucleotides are TGCAGTTTTCCGGGGACGTCCTACGAGCAGTACTTC. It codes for CSFPGTSYEQYF.

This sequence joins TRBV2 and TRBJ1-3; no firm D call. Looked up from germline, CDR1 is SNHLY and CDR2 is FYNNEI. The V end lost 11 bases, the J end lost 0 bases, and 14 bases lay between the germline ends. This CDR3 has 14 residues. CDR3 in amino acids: CAVNQDSSGNTIYF. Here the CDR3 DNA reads TGTGCCGTAAATCAGGATAGCTCTGGAAACACCATATATTTT.